These 4 T cell receptor beta chains originate from one sample sequenced in a study of regulatory T cells in long-lasting Graves disease. The sample's time point: newly diagnosed GD, antithyroid drugs for less than 3 months. The TCR library was prepared using RNA isolated from PBMCs. To make TCR beta libraries, researchers used iRepertoire HTBI primers and Arm-PCR of CDR3 regions. TCRdb processed the multiplex PCR reads anew with MiXCR; each CDR3 protein has one entry. The repertoire holds approximately 540,000 distinct CDR3 sequences, with 12% as singletons. The same sample was also used in a study of T cells in Graves' hyperthyroidism and ophthalmopathy.

Sequencing was performed on peripheral blood mononuclear cells (PBMCs), taken at new diagnosis, from a patient treated with antithyroid drugs. These receptors were obtained from a woman in her 30s with Graves disease.

Many counts were recorded for this clonotype. This chain joins TRBV9 and TRBJ2-5; no firm D call. Germline assignment: CDR1 SGDLS and CDR2 YYNGEE. The CDR3 has 13 residues. The V end lost 0 bases, the J end lost 5 bases, and 8 bases lay between the germline ends. The CDR3 nucleotides are TGTGCCAGCAGCGTAGGTATGACGGAGACCCAGTACTTC. Translating gives CASSVGMTETQYF.

This clonotype came up many times. The V and J genes are TRBV4-2 and TRBJ2-1; D is unresolved. The CDR3 has 15 amino acids. The germline V and J ends were trimmed by 0 bases and 8 bases, with 14 bases remaining between them. CDR1 LGHNA and CDR2 YNFKEQ come from the germline V gene. This CDR3 reads CASSQEATLLDEQFF. DNA for the CDR3: TGTGCCAGCAGCCAAGAAGCCACGTTGTTGGATGAGCAGTTCTTC.

Only a few counts were recorded for this clonotype. This may be a read error: a much more frequent sequence differs by one nucleotide. The chain employs TRBV12-3 or TRBV12-4 and TRBJ2-7; 7 bases agree with TRBD1. J lost 3 bases, V lost 5 bases, and 10 bases had no gene match. This CDR3 contains 15 residues. For the CDR3, the DNA is TGTGCCAGCAGTCTCCGTCTGACAGGGCTCTACGAGCAGTACTTC. Translation: CASSLRLTGLYEQYF.

The genes are TRBV5-1 and TRBJ2-3, with a tentative D call TRBD1 (5 bases). This CDR3 has 13 residues. Per germline, CDR1 SGHRS and CDR2 YFSETQ. Trimming took off 4 bases at V and 5 bases at J, with 11 bases between the two ends. CDR3 sequence reads: CASSILQGDTQYF. DNA for the CDR3: TGCGCCAGCAGCATACTCCAGGGAGATACGCAGTATTTT.